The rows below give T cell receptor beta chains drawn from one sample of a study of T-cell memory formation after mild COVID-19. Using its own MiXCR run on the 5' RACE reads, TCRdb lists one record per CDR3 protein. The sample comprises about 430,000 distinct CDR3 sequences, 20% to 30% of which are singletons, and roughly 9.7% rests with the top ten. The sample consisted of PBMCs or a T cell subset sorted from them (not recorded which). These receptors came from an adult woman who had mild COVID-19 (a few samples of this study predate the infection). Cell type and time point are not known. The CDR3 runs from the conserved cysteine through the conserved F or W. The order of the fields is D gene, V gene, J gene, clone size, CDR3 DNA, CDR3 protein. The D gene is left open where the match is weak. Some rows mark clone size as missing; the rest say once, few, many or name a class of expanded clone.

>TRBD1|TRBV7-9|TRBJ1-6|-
TGTGCCAGCAGCTTAGCGCAATTGATGGGACAGGTTGATTCACCCCTCCACTTT
CASSLAQLMGQVDSPLHF
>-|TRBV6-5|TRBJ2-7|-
TGTGCCAGCAGTAGACGTGGACAGCCGAGGACCTACGAGCAGTACTTC
CASSRRGQPRTYEQYF
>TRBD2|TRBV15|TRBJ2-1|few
TGTGCCACCAGCAGAGCGGGGACTAGCGGGAACAATGAGCAGTTCTTC
CATSRAGTSGNNEQFF
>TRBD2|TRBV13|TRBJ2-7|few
TGTGCCAGCAGCGCCTCCGGGACTAGTGAGCAGTACTTC
CASSASGTSEQYF
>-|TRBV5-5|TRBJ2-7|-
TGTGCCAGCAGCCCCTGGGGCACCCGGAGCTCCTACGAGCAGTACTTC
CASSPWGTRSSYEQYF
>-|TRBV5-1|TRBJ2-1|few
TGCGCCAGCAGCCACGACAATGAGCAGTTCTTC
CASSHDNEQFF
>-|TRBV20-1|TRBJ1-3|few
TGCAGTGCTTTGACTGCCGGCTCTGGAAACACCATATATTTT
CSALTAGSGNTIYF
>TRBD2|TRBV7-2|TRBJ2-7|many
TGTGCCAGCAGCTCGAGCGGGAGGGCCCAGGGCGAGCAGTACTTC
CASSSSGRAQGEQYF
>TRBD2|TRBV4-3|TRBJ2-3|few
TGCGCCAGCAGCTCCAGACTAGCGGAGGGAACAGATACGCAGTATTTT
CASSSRLAEGTDTQYF
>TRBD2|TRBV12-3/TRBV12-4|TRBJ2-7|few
TGTGCCAGCACCATTAGCGGGGGGACCTACGAGCAGTACTTC
CASTISGGTYEQYF
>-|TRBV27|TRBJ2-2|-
TGTGCCAGCAGAAGAACCTGGACGTCTAACACCGGGGAGCTGTTTTTT
CASRRTWTSNTGELFF
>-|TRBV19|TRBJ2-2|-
TGTGCCAGTAGTATATATGGAGGGTCCGGGGAGCTGTTTTTT
CASSIYGGSGELFF
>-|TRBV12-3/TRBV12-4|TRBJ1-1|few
TGTGCCAGCAGTTTCTTAAGTGGAGGGGGTGATTACACTGAAGCTTTCTTT
CASSFLSGGGDYTEAFF
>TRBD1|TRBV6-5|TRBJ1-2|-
TGTGCCAGCAGCTTCCCGGGACAGGGGAACTATGGCTACACCTTC
CASSFPGQGNYGYTF
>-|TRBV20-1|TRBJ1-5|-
TGCAGTGCTAGAGATCCGACAGGAGGAGGCAATCAGCCCCAGCATTTT
CSARDPTGGGNQPQHF
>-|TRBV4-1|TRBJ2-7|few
TGCGCCAGCAGCACTCGGGACGGAGTATACGAGCAGTACTTC
CASSTRDGVYEQYF
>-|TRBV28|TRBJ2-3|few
TGTGCCAGCAGCCCTCAGGAGAACACAGATACGCAGTATTTT
CASSPQENTDTQYF
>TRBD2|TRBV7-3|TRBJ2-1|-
TGTGCCAGCAGCTCGTTTAGCGGGATTGGGGATGAGCAGTTCTTC
CASSSFSGIGDEQFF
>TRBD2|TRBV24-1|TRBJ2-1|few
TGTGCCACCAGTGCCAGTCAGAGAGAAGCGGGAGGGCCGAGCAATGAGCAGTTCTTC
CATSASQREAGGPSNEQFF
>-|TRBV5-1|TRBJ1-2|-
TGCGCCAGCAGCTTGCTTACAGGCCAATTTAACTATGGCTACACCTTC
CASSLLTGQFNYGYTF
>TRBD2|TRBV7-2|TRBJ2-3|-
TGTGCCAGCAGCTCCACTAGCGGATTTAGCACAGATACGCAGTATTTT
CASSSTSGFSTDTQYF
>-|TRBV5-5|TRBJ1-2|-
TGTGCCAGCACCCGGTTCGATAGGGCGTGGGGCTACACCTTC
CASTRFDRAWGYTF
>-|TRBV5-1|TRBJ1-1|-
TGCGCCAGCAGCCAAGGGCAGGGTCCGAAGAACACTGAAGCTTTCTTT
CASSQGQGPKNTEAFF
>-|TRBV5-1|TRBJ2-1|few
TGCGCCAGCAGCTCGGGACTGAACAATGAGCAGTTCTTC
CASSSGLNNEQFF
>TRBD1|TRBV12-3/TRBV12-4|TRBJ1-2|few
TGTGCCAGCAGTTTGACAGGGGGCGCTTTGTATGGCTACACCTTC
CASSLTGGALYGYTF
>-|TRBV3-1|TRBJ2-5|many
TGTGCCAGCGGTGGAACTAGGGGTGAGACCCAGTACTTC
CASGGTRGETQYF
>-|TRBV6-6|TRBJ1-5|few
TGTGCCAGCAGTTCCCTAACCAGCAATCAGCCCCAGCATTTT
CASSSLTSNQPQHF
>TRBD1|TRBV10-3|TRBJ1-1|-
TGTGCCATCAGGTCCGGGACAGCGGGCAGGAACACTGAAGCTTTCTTT
CAIRSGTAGRNTEAFF
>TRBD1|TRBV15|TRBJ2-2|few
TGTGCCACCAGCGGGACAGCGAACACCGGGGAGCTGTTTTTT
CATSGTANTGELFF
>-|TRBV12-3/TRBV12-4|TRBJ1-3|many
TGTGCCAGCACCGCTGAAGTGGGGACGGGAAACACCATATATTTT
CASTAEVGTGNTIYF
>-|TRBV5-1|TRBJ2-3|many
TGCGCCAGCAGCTCGACGACTAGTCCTGGCACAGATACGCAGTATTTT
CASSSTTSPGTDTQYF
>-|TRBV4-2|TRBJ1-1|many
TGTGCCAGCAGCCAAGAGGGGAGCTGGGGGGTAGGAGAAGCTTTCTTT
CASSQEGSWGVGEAFF
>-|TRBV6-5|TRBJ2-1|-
TGTGCCAGCAGTTTAGCAGGAGGGAGCTTTATCTCCTACAATGAGCAGTTCTTC
CASSLAGGSFISYNEQFF
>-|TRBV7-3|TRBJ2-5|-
TGTGCCAGCAGCTTAAGTAGAGAAGAGACCCAGTACTTC
CASSLSREETQYF
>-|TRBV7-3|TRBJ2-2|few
TGTGCCAGCAGCTTGGATAGCGGCGGTCCGGGGGAGCTGTTTTTT
CASSLDSGGPGELFF
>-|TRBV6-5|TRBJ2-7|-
TGTGCCAGCAGTTACTCGGTTCTGGACCGCGGCTCCTACGAGCAGTACTTC
CASSYSVLDRGSYEQYF